Listed below are T cell receptor beta chains from one sample, sequenced in a study of radiation and T cells in renal cell carcinoma. The protocol was immunoSEQ multiplex PCR, while the TCRdb copy is restricted to in-frame clones and leaves out a portion. The top ten clones hold 27% of a sample with some 44,000 clones, roughly 80% of them seen once. The source material was blood, sampled from a patient whose treatment included radiotherapy and nephrectomy. The receptor set was obtained from a woman in her seventies with renal cell carcinoma. Both conserved end residues are part of each CDR3. Each record gives: J gene, clone size, V gene, CDR3 protein. Some rows have no size entry. The others give once, few or many, or a class for an expanded clone.

TRBJ1-1,NA,TRBV6-5,CASSTQGGEAFF
TRBJ2-2,NA,TRBV19,CASSIWDSGPGELFF
TRBJ2-3,once,TRBV5-4,CASSPDSRTDTQYF
TRBJ2-3,NA,TRBV18,CASSPRGDTQYF
TRBJ2-7,NA,TRBV14,CASTRPLDRAHEQYF
TRBJ2-5,NA,TRBV5-1,CASSGTSGRIQETQYF
TRBJ2-4,NA,TRBV6-1,CASNWERNIQYF
TRBJ1-6,few,TRBV4-1,CASSQVDSPLHF
TRBJ1-5,NA,TRBV7-2,CASSLDSGRYQPQHF
TRBJ2-7,few,TRBV12-5,CASGTTGTYEQYF
TRBJ2-7,NA,TRBV4-1,CASSQGPDLYEQYF
TRBJ2-1,NA,TRBV5-1,CASSADFRDSSSYNEQFF
TRBJ1-2,NA,TRBV5-1,CASNGGNYGYTF
TRBJ1-5,NA,TRBV30,CAWTEVANSNQPQHF
TRBJ1-1,NA,TRBV5-1,CASRDGRLDTEAFF
TRBJ1-6,NA,TRBV5-1,CASSIPRDNSPLHF